Included here is one TCR beta chain sequence, with context. This same CDR3 is encoded by further DNA sequences in the sample. The data originate from a study of shared clonotypes between healthy human individuals. Researchers partitioned CD4+ cells into CD45RA+ naive and CD45RA-negative memory subsets. Produced via immunoSEQ multiplex PCR; TCRdb's table is partial and in-frame only. The data hold around 1,000,000 clones, with 60% to 80% observed a single time. The length of the CDR3 is 14 residues. Unmatched junction bases numbered 0, after V lost 2 bases and J lost 1 base. Germline lookup yields CDR1 KGHSH and CDR2 LQKENI.

This receptor was taken from a man younger than 30 in good health. Some clones in this sample may be carry-over from other donors' samples. Sequences were obtained from memory CD4+ T cells from PBMCs. Subset specified: CD45RA-negative fraction. The chain couples TRBV18 to TRBJ2-7; TRBD1 aligns across 9 bases. The CDR3 sequence: CASSPGTGSYEQYF. DNA of the CDR3: TGTGCCAGCTCACCAGGGACAGGGTCCTACGAGCAGTACTTC.